The 25 T cell receptor beta chains in this list originate from one sample, sequenced in a study of T cell responses to AZD1222 COVID-19 vaccine. Only in-frame clones appear in the TCRdb table, and some are missing; sequencing was by immunoSEQ multiplex PCR. The profile shows 100,000 to 150,000 clones, about nine tenths of them singletons. The sample in question was peripheral blood, obtained on day 0 of AZD1222 vaccination. The receptors originated from an adult in good health.

The chain has TRBV7-2 and TRBJ2-5; TRBD1 or TRBD2 may be the D gene (5 bases each). The CDR3 totals 13 residues. From germline, CDR1 is SGHTA and CDR2 FQGNSA. V shed 5 bases and J shed 5 bases, with 12 bases lying between them. The CDR3 DNA reads as TGTGCCAGCAGCCGGGACGGCGTCGAGACCCAGTACTTC. Protein product: CASSRDGVETQYF.

V and J are TRBV4-2 and TRBJ1-2, with D unresolved. The CDR3 length is 13 residues. The germline V and J ends were trimmed by 0 bases and 8 bases, with 10 bases remaining between them. In germline, CDR1 is LGHNA, CDR2 YNFKEQ. The CDR3 sequence is CASSQDSGSGYTF. The DNA of the CDR3 is TGTGCCAGCAGCCAAGATTCCGGGAGCGGCTACACCTTC.

This clone has only a few counts. This chain connects TRBV7-9 to TRBJ2-2; D is unclear. V lost 3 bases to trimming and J lost 7 bases, with 6 bases between them. The CDR3 has 12 residues. Germline lookup yields CDR1 SEHNR and CDR2 FQNEAQ (reference sequence). The DNA of the CDR3 is TGTGCCAGCAGCTTTAGCAGCGGGGAGCTGTTTTTT. It yields the protein CASSFSSGELFF.

The V call is TRBV6-6, the J call TRBJ1-6; maybe TRBD1 (5 bases). The CDR3 covers 16 residues. Per the germline V gene, CDR1 is MNHNY and CDR2 is SVGAGI (reference sequence). Trimming left V 5 bases short and J 9 bases short, with 20 bases between. The CDR3, as DNA: TGTGCCAGCAGTCGGAGTCAGGGTGTATATGTTTCACCCCTCCACTTT. Protein: CASSRSQGVYVSPLHF.

This clone has just one count. V usage is TRBV6-6 and J usage is TRBJ1-3; 7 bases align to TRBD1. V shed 5 bases and J 0 bases; nucleotides not matched to a gene: 13. The CDR3 spans 18 residues. CDR1 and CDR2 from the germline V gene are MNHNY and SVGAGI (reference sequence). CDR3 nucleotide sequence: TGTGCCAGCAGTCGCGCCCACCTGGGACAGAGCTCTGGAAACACCATATATTTT. This sequence encodes CASSRAHLGQSSGNTIYF.

V is TRBV3-1 (or the pseudogene TRBV3-2) and J is TRBJ1-1; TRBD1 is a possible D gene (6 bases). With 1 base removed from V and 4 bases from J, the gap between germline ends came to 10 bases. From germline, CDR1 is LGHDT and CDR2 YNNKEL (reference sequence). The CDR3 spans 14 residues. CDR3 protein: CASSQGGLVTEAFF. The CDR3 bases are TGTGCCAGCAGCCAAGGGGGGCTGGTCACTGAAGCTTTCTTT.

This clone was counted a few times. The chain links TRBV7-6 to TRBJ2-1; 7 nucleotides agree with TRBD1. V lost 5 bases and J lost 6; bases outside the gene matches: 10. CDR3 length equals 15 residues. Germline values: CDR1 SGHVS, CDR2 FNYEAQ. CDR3 amino acids: CASSRTGRVSNEQFF. Written as DNA, the CDR3 is TGTGCCAGCAGCCGGACAGGACGAGTAAGCAATGAGCAGTTCTTC.

This chain joins TRBV5-6 and TRBJ1-2, with D maybe TRBD1 (5 bases). This CDR3 spans 14 amino acids. Trimming took off 3 bases at V and 4 bases at J, with 13 bases between the two ends. Germline CDR1 SGHDT, CDR2 YYEEEE. CDR3 coding DNA: TGTGCCAGCAGCTATCGGACACAGATCTATGGCTACACCTTC. Translation: CASSYRTQIYGYTF.

The chain carries TRBV20-1 and TRBJ2-3; TRBD1 is a possible D gene (5 bases). CDR1 is DFQATT, CDR2 SNEGSKA, per germline (reference sequence). V gave up 5 bases and J gave up 7 bases, with 10 bases separating them. CDR3 length equals 11 residues. Here the CDR3 DNA reads TGCAGTGCTCCCGACAGCCATACGCAGTATTTT. It is translated as CSAPDSHTQYF.

V usage is TRBV21-1 and J usage is TRBJ2-3; the table's D call, TRBD2, was not checked against the DNA. TRBV21-1 is shown as a pseudogene. CDR3 length: 12 residues. The CDR3 loop is CASKPSGDTQYF. The CDR3 nucleotides read TGTGCCAGCAAACCTAGCGGGGATACGCAGTATTTT.

The CDR3 is CASSSDLGSSPLHF. CDR3 coding DNA: TGCGCCAGCAGCTCTGACCTTGGAAGCTCACCCCTCCACTTT. The chain employs TRBV5-1 and TRBJ1-6; D gene uncertain. Germline CDR1 and CDR2: SGHRS and YFSETQ. The CDR3 contains 14 residues. The V end lost 3 bases, the J end lost 10 bases, and 14 bases lay between the germline ends.

Points on this clone: The same CDR3 can be traced to other DNA sequences in this sample. The V gene is TRBV4-2, the J gene TRBJ2-7, with 9 bases that match TRBD2. Germline V gene data show CDR1 as LGHNA and CDR2 as YNFKEQ. The ends lost 5 bases at V and 6 bases at J; junction bases unmatched: 11. CDR3 length: 15 residues. CDR3 residues: CASSSGSGGQVEQYF. The CDR3 DNA follows: TGTGCCAGCAGCTCCGGGAGCGGGGGGCAGGTCGAGCAGTACTTC.

V is TRBV6-5 and J is TRBJ1-6, with TRBD1 as a possible D gene (5 bases). The CDR3 loop spans 13 amino acids. The V end lost 6 bases, the J end lost 8 bases, and 11 bases lay between the germline ends. The germline V gene encodes CDR1 MNHEY and CDR2 SVGAGI. DNA of the CDR3: TGTGCCAGCAGCCAAATGACAGATTCACCCCTCCACTTT. Translating gives CASSQMTDSPLHF.

CDR3 sequence (DNA): TGCGCCAGCAGCTTGGATGCTCGGACAGGGGCGGGCCAGGAGGGTGGCTACACCTTC. Translation: CASSLDARTGAGQEGGYTF. The genes are TRBV5-1 and TRBJ1-2; 9 nucleotides align to TRBD1. Germline V gene lookup returns CDR1 SGHRS and CDR2 YFSETQ. Unmatched junction bases numbered 19, after V lost 0 bases and J lost 7 bases. This CDR3 has 19 residues.

V gene TRBV5-1 combines with J gene TRBJ1-5; no clear D gene. CDR1 is SGHRS and CDR2 is YFSETQ in the germline V gene. The CDR3 runs to 14 residues. V shed 4 bases and J shed 3 bases, with 11 bases lying between them. The CDR3 region is CASSVDGLNQPQHF. The CDR3 bases are TGCGCCAGCAGCGTGGACGGGCTCAATCAGCCCCAGCATTTT.

The chain couples TRBV3-1 (or the pseudogene TRBV3-2) to TRBJ2-7; the match to TRBD2 covers 10 bases. CDR3 length equals 15 residues. CDR1 and CDR2 from the germline V gene are LGHDT and YNNKEL (reference sequence). V gave up 1 base and J gave up 4 bases; unmatched junction bases: 4. CDR3 protein: CASSQGAAGGYEQYF. CDR3 bases: TGTGCCAGCAGCCAAGGAGCAGCGGGGGGGTACGAGCAGTACTTC.

The chain employs TRBV14 and TRBJ2-1; a possible D gene is TRBD2 (6 bases). The CDR3 loop spans 17 amino acids. Trimming removed 3 bases from V and 5 bases from J, with 20 bases in between. Germline V gene sequence: CDR1 SGHDN, CDR2 FVKESK. CDR3 amino acids: CASSHSTSPVLHNEQFF. The CDR3 bases are TGTGCCAGCAGCCACTCTACTAGCCCAGTCCTCCACAATGAGCAGTTCTTC.

This clone was detected once. The chain employs TRBV10-3 and TRBJ1-2; 7 nucleotides agree with TRBD1. The ends lost 11 bases at V and 8 bases at J; junction bases unmatched: 11. CDR3 length equals 12 residues. Germline assignment: CDR1 ENHRY and CDR2 SYGVKD. The CDR3 loop is CAADGGGVGYTF. CDR3 in DNA: TGTGCCGCGGACGGAGGGGGCGTCGGCTACACCTTC.

This sequence joins TRBV25-1 and TRBJ1-5, with D unresolved. Germline CDR1 reads MGHDK; CDR2 reads SYGVNS. Trimming pared 6 bases from V and 4 bases from J, leaving 10 bases between. The CDR3 sequence is 13 residues long. CDR3 DNA sequence: TGTGCCAGCAGCGATTGGACGAATCAGCCCCAGCATTTT. It translates to CASSDWTNQPQHF.

As concerns this clone: The junction does not match germline at one end; this may be a read error. The rearrangement uses TRBV27 and TRBJ1-2; D might be TRBD1 (6 bases). The CDR3 is made up of 14 amino acids. From germline, CDR1 is MNHEY and CDR2 SMNVEV (reference sequence). CDR3 coding DNA: TGTGCCTGCAGTTTATCGGGGGGGGCAGATGGCTACACCTTC. It translates to CACSLSGGADGYTF.

The chain employs TRBV25-1 and TRBJ2-1; no definite D call. The CDR3 consists of 16 residues. Trimming took 4 bases from V and 4 from J, leaving 17 bases between them. Per the germline V gene, CDR1 is MGHDK and CDR2 is SYGVNS. The CDR3 spells CASSAVSKNRYNEQFF. As DNA, the CDR3 is TGTGCCAGCAGTGCCGTTTCCAAAAACCGATACAATGAGCAGTTCTTC.

This clone appeared a few times. The chain uses TRBV18 and TRBJ1-1, with TRBD1 matching over 10 bases. With 0 bases clipped from V and 7 bases from J, the junction kept 5 bases outside the gene matches. CDR1 and CDR2 (germline): KGHSH, LQKENI. The CDR3 extends over 15 amino acids. The CDR3 DNA is TGTGCCAGCTCACCACCGGGACAGGGGCGGGGTGAAGCTTTCTTT. This codes for CASSPPGQGRGEAFF.

This chain uses TRBV7-6 with TRBJ2-7; 9 nucleotides line up with TRBD2. With V trimmed by 5 bases and J by 3 bases, 14 bases remained unmatched. The germline V gene has CDR1 SGHVS and CDR2 FNYEAQ. This CDR3 is built from 17 residues. In DNA form, the CDR3 reads TGTGCCAGCAGCCCTCGGGTAGCGGGGGAGAGCTTCTACGAGCAGTACTTC. Its protein product is CASSPRVAGESFYEQYF.

The CDR3: CASSRDRGNTIYF. The CDR3 DNA reads as TGTGCCAGCAGCCGGGACAGAGGAAACACCATATATTTT. The V gene is TRBV14, the J gene TRBJ1-3; 7 positions agree with TRBD1. Germline V gives CDR1 SGHDN, CDR2 FVKESK. V lost 4 bases and J lost 4; bases outside the gene matches: 1. This CDR3 spans 13 amino acids.

Comments on this clone: Relative to the germline gene, one junction end is altered; a read error may explain this. The V gene is TRBV3-1 (or the pseudogene TRBV3-2), the J gene TRBJ1-6; D uncertain. Germline values: CDR1 LGHDT, CDR2 YNNKEL (reference sequence). The CDR3 has 13 residues. CDR3 amino acids: CASSQGYSSPLHF. The CDR3 DNA reads TGTGCCAGCAGCCAAGGGTATAGTTCACCCCTCCACTTT.